This TCR beta chain is drawn from a study of blood T cell repertoires in COVID-19 (dated by TCRdb to 2018 to 2021). As for the study more broadly: Collaborator samples came from the United States, Italy and Spain and covered acute and convalescent phases of COVID-19. The prospective study material was composed of cDNA or gDNA derived from T cells, B-cell-depleted T cells, or PBMCs. Subjects who had been exposed to COVID-19, were actively infected with it, or had recovered from it provided the deeply sampled blood TCRbeta repertoires that made up the dataset. The repertoires were released in a freely available public database intended as a resource for research on the immune response to SARS-CoV-2. The samples were drawn from two sources: the first 160 participants of the ongoing ImmuneRACE study, and over 1,000 subjects contributed by 6 global collaborators. Nearly every sample came with metadata listing a de-identified subject ID, COVID-19 status, age in years and sex. HLA class I and class II types, where available, came from metadata supplied by the sample provider rather than from assay-based typing.

CDR1 SGHRS and CDR2 YFSETQ are derived from the germline V gene. Taken from cysteine to phenylalanine, the CDR3 has 15 residues. Of all the DNA, just the CDR3 is kept, 45 bases in frame from base 1. V is reduced by 3 bases and J by 1 base, leaving a spacing of 11 bases between them. What the authors observed across the whole study: How much clinical and demographic metadata was included differed by source and by participant, and the metadata was provided uncurated.

For this clone: The specificity of this receptor is unknown. No qualities accompany the bases; no much larger clone lies one base away.

TCRbeta CDR3 regions were amplified from genomic DNA using the immunoSEQ Assay, a bias-controlled multiplex PCR. As for how the authors treated the data: Nucleated cell counts per sample were estimated from amplification of reference gene primers within the assay. Sequence reads were collapsed and filtered to measure the absolute abundance of every unique TCRbeta CDR3 rearrangement. For each sample, productive Simpson clonality was calculated as the square root of Simpson's diversity index across productive rearrangements. TCRdb stores this immuneACCESS table with in-frame sequences only. Part of the clones is absent; in the studies checked, under half of the shortfall reflects unresolved V genes, and no reason is known for the rest. V and J calls plus clone size are reproduced from that table; the DNA served to infer D and trimming. The sample table holds hundreds of thousands of clones, of which just over 85% were seen once. The top ten clonotypes cover 14% to 15% of the sample.

Enrolling through a virtual design, the prospective study's participants ranged in age from roughly 18 to 100 years and lived across roughly 23 United States geographic areas. In the prospective study, cohorts were assigned on the basis of participant-reported clinical history obtained from a screening survey and a study questionnaire. In the prospective study, whole blood, serum and a nasopharyngeal or oropharyngeal swab were collected from each participant by mobile phlebotomists. Prospective study participants could optionally give additional blood draws and questionnaires over a roughly two-month period. Before DNA extraction, blood samples from the prospective study were shipped at room temperature or frozen.

This TCR derives from a woman between 50 and 59 years old with acute COVID-19. The chain is assembled from TRBV5-1 and TRBJ2-1; possibly the D gene is TRBD2, per 6 matching bases. The sequencing sample was made of PBMCs or T cells enriched from blood (not recorded which). The DNA sequence follows: TGCGCCAGCAGCTGGGGAGCGGGTTCCTACAATGAGCAGTTCTTC. The translation is CASSWGAGSYNEQFF.